The clone carrying this TCR beta chain appeared a single time. Its antigen is unknown. Study-wide results and caveats: Tumor memory CD4+ T cell TCR gene usage clustered with blood and lymph node memory CD4+ cells and lymph node naive CD4+ cells. The larger-cohort validation was restricted to a single TCR beta V-J rearrangement rather than whole repertoires.

Cells sorted as Tregs were CD4+, CD25+ and CD127-/low. Constant-region reverse primers amplified full-length variable regions, followed by semi-nested Nested Universal Primer A PCR. One entry per CDR3 protein results from TCRdb running MiXCR on the 5' RACE reads. This table holds about 40,000 distinct CDR3 sequences, 22% found once. The CDR3 covers 15 residues. Germline V gene lookup returns CDR1 GTSNPN and CDR2 SVGIG (reference sequence). The trim removed 1 base at V and 5 bases at J, leaving 9 bases unmatched. The sample consisted of Tregs sorted from a lymph node. The chain employs TRBV30 and TRBJ2-5; 8 bases are a match to TRBD1. The clonotype originates from a female donor with breast cancer. The CDR3 sequence is CAWSDGQGAGETQYF. The CDR3 DNA follows: TGTGCCTGGAGTGACGGGCAGGGGGCAGGGGAGACCCAGTACTTC.